The rows below give T cell receptor beta chains drawn from one sample of a study of CD8+ T cells in alopecia areata. Some clones are missing from TCRdb's copy, which holds only in-frame ones; the method was immunoSEQ multiplex PCR. The sample includes 110,000 to 150,000 clones, roughly three fifths of them seen just once. This sample comprised CD4+ T cells sorted from blood, obtained at week 0. These receptors were collected from a human donor with alopecia areata. The CDR3 runs from the conserved cysteine through the conserved F or W. A D gene is named only where the DNA matches it firmly. Not all rows give a size; the values are once, few, many and, for expanded clones, a class.

j_gene | v_gene | d_gene | abundance | CDR3nt | CDR3aa
TRBJ1-1 | TRBV7-9 | NA | few | TGTGCCAGCAGCTTAGACCTGGGGAGGGCTGAAGCTTTCTTT | CASSLDLGRAEAFF
TRBJ1-5 | TRBV11-2 | NA | NA | TGTGCCAGCAGCTCCATGGGGGCGGACCAGCCCCAGCATTTT | CASSSMGADQPQHF
TRBJ2-1 | TRBV6-5 | NA | NA | TGTGCCAGCAGTTACTCGGGCAGGGATCGCAATGAGCAGTTCTTC | CASSYSGRDRNEQFF
TRBJ1-2 | TRBV18 | TRBD1 | NA | TGTGCCAGCTCACGGGACAGGGCTAACGGCTATGGCTACACCTTC | CASSRDRANGYGYTF
TRBJ1-2 | TRBV7-8 | NA | NA | TGTGCCAGCAGGAATGGGCTAAAACCGTATGGCTACACCTTC | CASRNGLKPYGYTF
TRBJ2-6 | TRBV29-1 | NA | NA | TGCAGCGTTACGGGGTGGGCTGGGGCCAACGTCCTGACTTTC | CSVTGWAGANVLTF
TRBJ1-4 | TRBV30 | NA | NA | TGTGCCTGGAGTCGCGAACGCCTAGGGTTGGGGGATGAAAAACTGTTTTTT | CAWSRERLGLGDEKLFF
TRBJ2-3 | TRBV30 | NA | NA | TGTGCCTGGAGTATCTGGGGGCGGGGCACAGATACGCAGTATTTT | CAWSIWGRGTDTQYF
TRBJ2-5 | TRBV6-5 | NA | few | TGTGCCTCGGGGCGTCCCTGGGAGACCCAGTACTTC | CASGRPWETQYF
TRBJ2-4 | TRBV25-1 | TRBD2 | NA | TGTGCCAGCAGTCCGACCGGGGGGGGCCTGGCCAAAAACATTCAGTACTTC | CASSPTGGGLAKNIQYF
TRBJ2-5 | TRBV5-1 | TRBD2 | few | TGCGCCAGCACCCGAGGGACTAGCGGGGGGACAGGAGGAGAGACCCAGTACTTC | CASTRGTSGGTGGETQYF
TRBJ2-5 | TRBV5-1 | NA | NA | TGCGCCAGCAGCTTACCCCTCACGGACCAAAAAGAGACCCAGTACTTC | CASSLPLTDQKETQYF
TRBJ1-1 | TRBV30 | NA | NA | TGTGCCTGGAGTGCTCTGTGGGGGGGCAAGTTCTTT | CAWSALWGGKFF
TRBJ2-3 | TRBV5-4 | NA | NA | TGTGCCGCTTATAAGGGGCAGGGACCAGATACGCAGTATTTT | CAAYKGQGPDTQYF
TRBJ1-4 | TRBV29-1 | NA | NA | TGCAGCGTTGAAGGAGGGGTTAATGAAAAACTGTTTTTT | CSVEGGVNEKLFF
TRBJ2-5 | TRBV9 | TRBD1 | NA | TGTGCCAGCAGCGGGGCCGGGACAGGGGTTTGGGAGACCCAGTACTTC | CASSGAGTGVWETQYF
TRBJ2-6 | TRBV29-1 | TRBD2 | few | TGCAGCGTGAAGGGGCTAGCGGGGGTTTCTGGGGCCAACGTCCTGACTTTC | CSVKGLAGVSGANVLTF
TRBJ1-3 | TRBV25-1 | TRBD1 | few | TGTGCCAGCACCCCGGGACAGGGAAACACCATATATTTT | CASTPGQGNTIYF
TRBJ1-6 | TRBV6-5 | NA | NA | TGTGCCAGCAGTTACTCCTGGGGGCATAATTCACCCCTCCACTTT | CASSYSWGHNSPLHF
TRBJ1-1 | TRBV6-4 | NA | NA | TGTGCCAGCAGTGGGGAGGAGAACACTGAAGCTTTCTTT | CASSGEENTEAFF
TRBJ1-4 | TRBV4-3 | NA | few | TGCGCCAGCAGCCAAGAGCCCCAGGTTCATAATGAAAAACTGTTTTTT | CASSQEPQVHNEKLFF
TRBJ1-2 | TRBV29-1 | TRBD1 | NA | TGCAGCGTTGGCGGAAGGGACAGGGTGGGCGGCTACACCTTC | CSVGGRDRVGGYTF
TRBJ2-7 | TRBV29-1 | NA | NA | TGCAGCGTCGGCCTGGGGGCCTACGAGCAGTACTTC | CSVGLGAYEQYF
TRBJ2-1 | TRBV4-2 | TRBD2 | NA | TGTGCCAGCAGCCAAGAGTATCGGGGGGGATTCAATGAGCAGTTCTTC | CASSQEYRGGFNEQFF
TRBJ2-3 | TRBV30 | NA | once | TGTGCCTGGACCCCTTGGCGGGGCGACAACACAGATACGCAGTATTTT | CAWTPWRGDNTDTQYF
TRBJ2-7 | TRBV23-1 | NA | NA | TGCGCCAGCAGTCGGTCCGGGACCCATTACGAGCAGTACTTC | CASSRSGTHYEQYF
TRBJ2-5 | TRBV5-4 | NA | few | TGTGCCAGCAGCTTGCCCGGACAGCCCCAGTACTTC | CASSLPGQPQYF